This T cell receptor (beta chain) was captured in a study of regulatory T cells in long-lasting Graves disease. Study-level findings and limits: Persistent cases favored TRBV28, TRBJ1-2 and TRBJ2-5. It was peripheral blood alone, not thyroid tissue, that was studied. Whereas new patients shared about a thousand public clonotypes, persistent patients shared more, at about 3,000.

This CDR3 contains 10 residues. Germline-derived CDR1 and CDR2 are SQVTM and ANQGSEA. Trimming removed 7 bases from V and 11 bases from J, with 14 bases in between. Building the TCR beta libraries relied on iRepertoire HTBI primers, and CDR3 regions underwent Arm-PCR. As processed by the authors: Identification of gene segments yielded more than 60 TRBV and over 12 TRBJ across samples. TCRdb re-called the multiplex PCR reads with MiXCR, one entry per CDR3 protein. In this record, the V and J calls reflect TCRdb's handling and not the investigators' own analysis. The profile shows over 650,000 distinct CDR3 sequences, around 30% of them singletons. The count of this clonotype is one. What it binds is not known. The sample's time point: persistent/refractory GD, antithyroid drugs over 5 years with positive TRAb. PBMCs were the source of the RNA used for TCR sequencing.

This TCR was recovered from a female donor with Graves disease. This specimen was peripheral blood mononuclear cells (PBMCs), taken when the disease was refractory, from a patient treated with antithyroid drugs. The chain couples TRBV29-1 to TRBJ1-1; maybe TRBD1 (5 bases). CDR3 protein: CSALQGKAFF. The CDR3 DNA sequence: TGCAGCGCCCTTCAGGGTAAGGCTTTCTTT.